One T cell receptor beta chain is described in this entry. Germline V gene data show CDR1 as MGHDK and CDR2 as SYGVNS. There are 15 residues in the CDR3. V lost 4 bases, J lost 10 bases, and 9 bases stayed unmatched. Patients had blood sampled at baseline and again on cycle 4 day 1 and cycle 7 day 1. The protocol was immunoSEQ multiplex PCR, while the TCRdb copy is restricted to in-frame clones and leaves out a portion. The sample has approximately 70,000 clones, approximately 90% seen once. These data belong to a study of OX40 agonist ivuxolimab in advanced cancers. Study overall: Patient treatment consisted of intravenous ivuxolimab administration every 2 weeks at 0.01 to 10 mg/kg. Allowance was made for prior anti-PD-1, anti-PD-L1 or anti-CTLA-4 therapy, and about 40% had some. Aged roughly 23 to 80 with a mean of 60 years, they were approximately 79% male.

The V call is TRBV25-1, the J call TRBJ2-1; TRBD2 agrees at 11 bases. The origin of this receptor is an adult with an advanced solid tumor such as melanoma, head and neck, liver or kidney cancer. The starting material was CD4+ or CD8+ T cells sorted from blood, obtained in a trial of the OX40 agonist ivuxolimab. DNA for the CDR3: TGTGCCAGCAGTGTCCCTGGACTAGCGGGCGGCGAGCAGTTCTTC. Encoded protein: CASSVPGLAGGEQFF.